This T cell receptor beta chain comes out of a study of T cells after yellow fever vaccination. For the study at large: Fractions low in cell number were prepared with SMART-Seq v4 Ultra Low Input. The study, taken as a whole, reports: Booster samples showed a return of most primary-vaccination clones (roughly 96% CD4, 88% CD8). High-abundance clonotypes from the bulk population could contaminate FACS-sorted repertoires.

The CDR3 length is 13 residues. Trimming shortened V by 5 bases and J by 2 bases, and 10 bases separated the two germline ends. Germline lookup yields CDR1 MDHEN and CDR2 SYDVKM. As TCR cDNA was made by 5'RACE template switching, a universal primer site and UMIs were added. TCRdb ran MiXCR on the 5' RACE reads and lists one entry per CDR3 protein. The sample lists 350,000 to 450,000 distinct CDR3 sequences; roughly a sixth were seen once. To note about this clonotype: Its matching antigen is unknown.

Specimen: PBMCs, collected before the yellow fever booster vaccination. This receptor was taken from a man younger than 30 who received the YFV17D yellow fever vaccine. The rearrangement links TRBV28 to TRBJ2-7; D is perhaps TRBD1 (5 bases). CDR3 amino acids: CASSARVTYEQYV. CDR3 coding DNA: TGTGCCAGCAGTGCCAGGGTAACCTACGAGCAGTACGTC.